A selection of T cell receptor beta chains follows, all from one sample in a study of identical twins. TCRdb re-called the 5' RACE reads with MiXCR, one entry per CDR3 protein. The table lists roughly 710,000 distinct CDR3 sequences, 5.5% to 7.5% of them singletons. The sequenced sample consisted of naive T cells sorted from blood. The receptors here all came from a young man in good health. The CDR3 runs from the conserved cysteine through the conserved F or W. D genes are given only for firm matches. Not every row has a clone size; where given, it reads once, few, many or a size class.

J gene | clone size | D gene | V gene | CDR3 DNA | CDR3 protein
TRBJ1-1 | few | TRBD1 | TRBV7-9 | TGTGCCAGCAGCTCGCCCCCGGGACAGGGGAACACTGAAGCTTTCTTT | CASSSPPGQGNTEAFF
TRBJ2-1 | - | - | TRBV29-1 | TGCAGCGTTGAAGATTCACTAGACACCGTCTCCTACAATGAGCAGTTCTTC | CSVEDSLDTVSYNEQFF
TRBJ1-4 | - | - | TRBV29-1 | TGCAGCGTGGAAATGGCGGAGGAAAAACTGTTTTTT | CSVEMAEEKLFF
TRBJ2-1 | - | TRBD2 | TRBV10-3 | TGTGCCACCCAAGCGGGAGTCATCAATGAGCAGTTCTTC | CATQAGVINEQFF
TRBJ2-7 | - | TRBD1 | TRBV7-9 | TGTGCCAGCAGCTCGCCGGGACAGCGATTGAACGAGCAGTACTTC | CASSSPGQRLNEQYF
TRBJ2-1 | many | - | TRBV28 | TGTGCCACCCGAACTTTGGCGGGACAGTTCTTC | CATRTLAGQFF
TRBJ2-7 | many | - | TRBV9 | TGTGCCAGCAGCGGGACTCCCGGTGGAGAGCAGTACTTC | CASSGTPGGEQYF
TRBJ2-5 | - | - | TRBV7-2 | TGTGCCAGCAGCTTAGTGGGAGGCCGAAAAGAGACCCAGTACTTC | CASSLVGGRKETQYF
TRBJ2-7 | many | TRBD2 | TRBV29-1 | TGCAGCGTGTCCGTCGGGGGGTACGAGCAGTACTTC | CSVSVGGYEQYF
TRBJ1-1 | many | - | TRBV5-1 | TGTGCCAGCAGCCTTGAGGGCAGCACTGAAGCTTTCTTT | CASSLEGSTEAFF
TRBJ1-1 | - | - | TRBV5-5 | TGTGCCAGCAGCAGACAGGAGGGGAACACTGAAGCTTTCTTT | CASSRQEGNTEAFF
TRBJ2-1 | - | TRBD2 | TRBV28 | TGTGCCAGCAGTTTTGGACTAGCGCGAGACGAGAGACGCAATGAGCAGTTCTTC | CASSFGLARDERRNEQFF
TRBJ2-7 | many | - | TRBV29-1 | TGCAGCGCCGAACAGGACAGCGGCTACGAGCAGTACTTC | CSAEQDSGYEQYF
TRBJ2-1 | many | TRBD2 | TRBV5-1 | TGCGCCAGCAGCATACGGACTAGCGAGTTGTTCTTC | CASSIRTSELFF
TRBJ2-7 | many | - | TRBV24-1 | TGTGCCACCAGTGATTCGACGGGGGTCCCCTACGAGCAGTACTTC | CATSDSTGVPYEQYF
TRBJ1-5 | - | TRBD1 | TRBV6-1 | TGTGCCAGCACTCCCGTCGACAGGGATCAGCCCCAGCATTTT | CASTPVDRDQPQHF
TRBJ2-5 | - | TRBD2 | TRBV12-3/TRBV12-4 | TGTGCCAGCAGTCCCGGACTAGCGGGAGGGCCGGGGACCCAGTACTTC | CASSPGLAGGPGTQYF
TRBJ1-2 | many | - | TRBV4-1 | TGCGCCAGCAGCCAAGGGACAGCCAACTATGGCTACACCTTC | CASSQGTANYGYTF
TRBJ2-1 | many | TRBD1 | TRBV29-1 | TGCAGCGTTGAAGCAGGGGGCTTTGAGCAGTTCTTC | CSVEAGGFEQFF
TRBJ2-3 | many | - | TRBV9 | TGTGCCAGCAGCGTAGTTCTTTCGGGGGCAGATACGCAGTATTTT | CASSVVLSGADTQYF
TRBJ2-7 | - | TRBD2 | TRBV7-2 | TGTGCCAGCAGCCCCGGACTAGCTGTCGAGCAGTACTTC | CASSPGLAVEQYF
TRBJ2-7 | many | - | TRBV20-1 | TGCAGTGTGGCCGGGGCTCAATACGAGCAGTACTTC | CSVAGAQYEQYF
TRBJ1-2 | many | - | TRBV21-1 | TGTGCCAGCAGCACCGCAGGGTACTATGGCTACACCTTC | CASSTAGYYGYTF
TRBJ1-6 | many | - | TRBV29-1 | TGCAGCGTAAGGGACGGCGATTCACCCCTCCACTTT | CSVRDGDSPLHF
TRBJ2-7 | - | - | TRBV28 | TGTGCCAGCAGTTCGTGGGGCTGGTACGAGCAGTACTTC | CASSSWGWYEQYF
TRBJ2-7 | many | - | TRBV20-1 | TGCAGTGCGAAGGGTGGGTTCGAGCAGTACTTC | CSAKGGFEQYF
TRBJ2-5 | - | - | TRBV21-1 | TGTGCCAGCAGCAAAACCCTGGGACAGGGGAAAATGGAGACCCAGTACTTC | CASSKTLGQGKMETQYF
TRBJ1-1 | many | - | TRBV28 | TGTGCCAGCAGTTCGACCCCTTCTTCCACTGAAGCTTTCTTT | CASSSTPSSTEAFF
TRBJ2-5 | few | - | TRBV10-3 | TGTGCCATCAGTTTAATGGGGACCCAGTACTTC | CAISLMGTQYF
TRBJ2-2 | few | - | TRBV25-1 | TGTGCCAGCACCCCCGGGACAATCCTGTTTTTT | CASTPGTILFF
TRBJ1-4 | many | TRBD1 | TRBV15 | TGTGCCACCAGCCAAGGGGGCCAAAAACTGTTTTTT | CATSQGGQKLFF
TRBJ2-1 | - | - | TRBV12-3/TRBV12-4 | TGTGCCAGCATCTCTCTTGGGCTAGCCGACAATGAGCAGTTCTTC | CASISLGLADNEQFF
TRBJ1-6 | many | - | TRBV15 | TGTGCCACCAGCCAGGGAGATTCACCCCTCCACTTT | CATSQGDSPLHF
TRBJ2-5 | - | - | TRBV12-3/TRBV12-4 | TGTGCCAGCAGTTTCGGCGGGAGTGGGGACAGGCAAGAGACCCAGTACTTC | CASSFGGSGDRQETQYF
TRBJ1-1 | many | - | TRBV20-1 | TGCAGTGCTAGAAGGGAGGCCGACACTGAAGCTTTCTTT | CSARREADTEAFF
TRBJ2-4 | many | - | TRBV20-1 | TGCAGTGCTTCTACAGGGGCCAAAAACATTCAGTACTTC | CSASTGAKNIQYF
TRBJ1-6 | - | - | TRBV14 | TGTGCCAGCAGCCAAGGCAGTCCCATGGGGAATTCACCCCTCCACTTT | CASSQGSPMGNSPLHF
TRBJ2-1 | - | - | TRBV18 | TGTGCCAGCTCACCACAGAGGGTTATCTCCTACAATGAGCAGTTCTTC | CASSPQRVISYNEQFF
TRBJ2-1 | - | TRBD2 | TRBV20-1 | TGCAGTGCCGATCCACTAGCGGGAGTATTGAATGAGCAGTTCTTC | CSADPLAGVLNEQFF
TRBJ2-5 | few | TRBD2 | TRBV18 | TGTGCCAGCTCACCGATCCAGACTAGCGGTAGACAAGAGACCCAGTACTTC | CASSPIQTSGRQETQYF
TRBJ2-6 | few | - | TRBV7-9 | TGTGCCAGCAGCTTAGTTATCTCTGGGGCCAACGTCCTGACTTTC | CASSLVISGANVLTF